This is a list of T cell receptor beta chains from one sample in a study of Ad26.COV2.S vaccination and SARS-CoV-2 variants. Clones were read by immunoSEQ multiplex PCR, and TCRdb kept only the in-frame ones, dropping some. This table has fewer than 400,000 clones, roughly 88% appearing once. The starting material was peripheral blood, obtained in a trial of Ad26.COV2.S vaccine versus placebo. These receptors were obtained from a person aged 18 to 65 who received the Ad26.COV2.S COVID-19 vaccine or a placebo. Each CDR3 is given with its conserved first and last residue. A D gene is named only where the DNA matches it firmly. Not all rows give a size; the values are once, few, many and, for expanded clones, a class.

V: TRBV27
D: TRBD1
size: NA
J: TRBJ2-7
DNA: TGTGCCAGCAGTTTCTCGACAGGGGGTGTGACCTACGAGCAGTACTTC
CDR3: CASSFSTGGVTYEQYF

V: TRBV15
D: TRBD2
size: NA
J: TRBJ2-3
DNA: TGTGCCACCTCCCCGACTAGCGGGTACAACACAGATACGCAGTATTTT
CDR3: CATSPTSGYNTDTQYF

V: TRBV5-6
D: TRBD1
size: NA
J: TRBJ1-2
DNA: TGTGCCAGCAGTCGGGACAGGAACTATGGCTACACCTTC
CDR3: CASSRDRNYGYTF

V: TRBV6-2/TRBV6-3
D: NA
size: NA
J: TRBJ1-1
DNA: TGTGCCAGCAGTTACTCGACGGGGCGAGGGGGAGCTGAAGCTTTCTTT
CDR3: CASSYSTGRGGAEAFF

V: TRBV19
D: NA
size: NA
J: TRBJ1-1
DNA: TGTGCCAGTAGTATAAGGGCCCACCTTGAAGCTTTCTTT
CDR3: CASSIRAHLEAFF

V: TRBV4-3
D: NA
size: NA
J: TRBJ2-7
DNA: TGCGCCAGCAGCACTCAGCACACGACCTTTTACGAGCAGTACTTC
CDR3: CASSTQHTTFYEQYF

V: TRBV5-1
D: TRBD2
size: NA
J: TRBJ2-7
DNA: TGCGCCAGCAGCTTGGGACTAGCGGGGGGCCGTTACGAGCAGTACTTC
CDR3: CASSLGLAGGRYEQYF

V: TRBV5-1
D: TRBD2
size: NA
J: TRBJ2-2
DNA: TGCGCCAGCAGCTCTCTGGGACTAGCGGGAGGGAAGGCCGGGGAGCTGTTTTTT
CDR3: CASSSLGLAGGKAGELFF

V: TRBV4-3
D: NA
size: NA
J: TRBJ1-4
DNA: TGCGCCAGCAGCCAAGATCCGGCAGTTCTTAATGAAAAACTGTTTTTT
CDR3: CASSQDPAVLNEKLFF

V: TRBV25-1
D: NA
size: NA
J: TRBJ1-2
DNA: TGTGCCAGCAGTGAATCCGGAGCTAACTATGGCTACACCTTC
CDR3: CASSESGANYGYTF

V: TRBV7-9
D: TRBD1
size: NA
J: TRBJ2-3
DNA: TGTGCCAGCAGCTTAGGACAGGGCGCAGATACGCAGTATTTT
CDR3: CASSLGQGADTQYF

V: TRBV4-1
D: NA
size: NA
J: TRBJ2-2
DNA: TGCGCCAGCAGCCAAGATAACACCAGGGGGGAGCTGTTTTTT
CDR3: CASSQDNTRGELFF

V: TRBV2
D: NA
size: NA
J: TRBJ1-2
DNA: TGTGCCAGCAAAGTCTTAGGGGCAAACTATGGCTACACCTTC
CDR3: CASKVLGANYGYTF

V: TRBV12-3/TRBV12-4
D: NA
size: NA
J: TRBJ1-2
DNA: TGTGCCAGCAGTTTGGCCTTATACTATGGCTACACCTTC
CDR3: CASSLALYYGYTF

V: TRBV19
D: NA
size: NA
J: TRBJ1-1
DNA: TGTGCCAGTAGTATAGTTTTCGGTCGTTTTGGCGAAGCTTTCTTT
CDR3: CASSIVFGRFGEAFF

V: TRBV7-2
D: NA
size: NA
J: TRBJ2-7
DNA: TGTGCCAGCAGCTTAGCCTTCGACTGGAACGAGCAGTACTTC
CDR3: CASSLAFDWNEQYF

V: TRBV11-2
D: TRBD1
size: NA
J: TRBJ1-3
DNA: TGTGCCAGCAGCATCGTCCTGACAGGGGGTAACACCATATATTTT
CDR3: CASSIVLTGGNTIYF

V: TRBV10-2
D: NA
size: NA
J: TRBJ1-1
DNA: TGCGCCAGCAGCGAGGGGGACACTGAAGCTTTCTTT
CDR3: CASSEGDTEAFF

V: TRBV4-1
D: NA
size: NA
J: TRBJ2-1
DNA: TGCGCCAGTGGGGGGACTGGTTACAATGAGCAGTTCTTC
CDR3: CASGGTGYNEQFF

V: TRBV5-6
D: NA
size: NA
J: TRBJ2-1
DNA: TGTGCCAGCAGCTTGGCAGGGGCCGGGCAGTTCTTC
CDR3: CASSLAGAGQFF

V: TRBV30
D: NA
size: NA
J: TRBJ2-3
DNA: TGTGCCTGGAGTACTGGGTCCGCATCAGATACGCAGTATTTT
CDR3: CAWSTGSASDTQYF

V: TRBV6-5
D: NA
size: NA
J: TRBJ1-6
DNA: TGTGCCAGCAGGCTAGGTAATTCACCCCTCCACTTT
CDR3: CASRLGNSPLHF

V: TRBV5-6
D: NA
size: NA
J: TRBJ2-2
DNA: TGTGCCAGCAGCTTGTCGCCCGGGGAGCTGTTTTTT
CDR3: CASSLSPGELFF

V: TRBV5-8
D: NA
size: NA
J: TRBJ2-2
DNA: TGTGCCAGCAGCTTGTACCAGAACACCGGGGAGCTGTTTTTT
CDR3: CASSLYQNTGELFF

V: TRBV6-5
D: NA
size: NA
J: TRBJ1-3
DNA: TGTGCCAGCTCCCGGCCGCCCATCTCTGGAAACACCATATATTTT
CDR3: CASSRPPISGNTIYF

V: TRBV30
D: TRBD1
size: NA
J: TRBJ1-4
DNA: TGTGCCTGTTATACGGACAGGCTGGAAAAACTGTTTTTT
CDR3: CACYTDRLEKLFF

V: TRBV30
D: NA
size: NA
J: TRBJ1-6
DNA: TGTGCCTGGGGGAACCTCAACCCTTCACCCCTCCACTTT
CDR3: CAWGNLNPSPLHF

V: TRBV5-8
D: NA
size: NA
J: TRBJ1-1
DNA: TGTGCCAGCAGGTGGGGACTCGACTGGGGAACTGAAGCTTTCTTT
CDR3: CASRWGLDWGTEAFF

V: TRBV5-6
D: TRBD1
size: NA
J: TRBJ1-5
DNA: TGTGCCAGCAGCGCGGGACAGGGTCAACAGCCCCAGCATTTT
CDR3: CASSAGQGQQPQHF

V: TRBV5-6
D: TRBD1
size: NA
J: TRBJ1-2
DNA: TGTGCCAGCAGCTGGGGGCAGGGGGCTAACTATGGCTACACCTTC
CDR3: CASSWGQGANYGYTF

V: TRBV2
D: NA
size: NA
J: TRBJ1-1
DNA: TGTGCCAGCACAGATAACACTGAAGCTTTCTTT
CDR3: CASTDNTEAFF

V: TRBV5-1
D: TRBD2
size: NA
J: TRBJ2-5
DNA: TGCGCCAGCGGTCCCGGGACTAGCGGGGTTCAAGAGACCCAGTACTTC
CDR3: CASGPGTSGVQETQYF

V: TRBV13
D: NA
size: few
J: TRBJ1-2
DNA: TGTGCCAGCAGGCTTCTTCAGGATACGGGCTACACCTTC
CDR3: CASRLLQDTGYTF

V: TRBV18
D: TRBD2
size: once
J: TRBJ2-3
DNA: TGTGCCAGCTCACCACAGATCGCGGGGGGGACAGATACGCAGTATTTT
CDR3: CASSPQIAGGTDTQYF

V: TRBV15
D: TRBD2
size: NA
J: TRBJ2-5
DNA: TGTGCCACCAGCAGAGCGGGACTAGAGAGGGAGACCCAGTACTTC
CDR3: CATSRAGLERETQYF

V: TRBV7-8
D: NA
size: NA
J: TRBJ2-1
DNA: TGTGCCAGCAGCTGGCCTGGGACTGCCCACAATGAGCAGTTCTTC
CDR3: CASSWPGTAHNEQFF

V: TRBV2
D: NA
size: NA
J: TRBJ2-3
DNA: TGTGCCAGCAGCGGCCCAGAGAGCACAGATACGCAGTATTTT
CDR3: CASSGPESTDTQYF

V: TRBV7-9
D: NA
size: once
J: TRBJ1-2
DNA: TGTGCCAGCAGCCCCTCGGGGGGCTACACCTTC
CDR3: CASSPSGGYTF

V: TRBV19
D: NA
size: NA
J: TRBJ2-2
DNA: TGTGCCAGTAGTATGGCATTCACCGGGGAGCTGTTTTTT
CDR3: CASSMAFTGELFF

V: TRBV4-1
D: NA
size: NA
J: TRBJ2-1
DNA: TGCGCCAGCAGCCAGACGGGGAGCTCCTACAATGAGCAGTTCTTC
CDR3: CASSQTGSSYNEQFF

V: TRBV6-8
D: NA
size: NA
J: TRBJ2-1
DNA: TGTGCCAGCAGTTACCCTAGGACTGAATACAATGAGCAGTTCTTC
CDR3: CASSYPRTEYNEQFF

V: TRBV27
D: NA
size: NA
J: TRBJ1-4
DNA: TGTGCCAGCAGTTATGGAGGGGTAACCCGCGAAAAACTGTTTTTT
CDR3: CASSYGGVTREKLFF

V: TRBV19
D: TRBD1
size: NA
J: TRBJ1-1
DNA: TGTGCCAGTAGTATGGACAGGGGCGGAGAAGCTTTCTTT
CDR3: CASSMDRGGEAFF

V: TRBV7-2
D: TRBD1
size: once
J: TRBJ1-4
DNA: TGTGCCAGCAGCCCGGGGGCAGGGGGCGCGTTGGAAAAACTGTTTTTT
CDR3: CASSPGAGGALEKLFF

V: TRBV25-1
D: NA
size: NA
J: TRBJ1-4
DNA: TGTGCCAGTTCGGGGGTAAAACTGTTTTTT
CDR3: CASSGVKLFF

V: TRBV27
D: TRBD1
size: NA
J: TRBJ1-2
DNA: TGTGCCAGCAGCCTAACAGGGGGGGCTGGCTACACCTTC
CDR3: CASSLTGGAGYTF

V: TRBV15
D: NA
size: NA
J: TRBJ2-2
DNA: TGTGCCACCAGCAGAGTAATGAACACCGGGGAGCTGTTTTTT
CDR3: CATSRVMNTGELFF

V: TRBV5-4
D: NA
size: NA
J: TRBJ1-1
DNA: TGTGCCAGCAGCCCCCAAGGAAGGGGGGGACACCTTACTGAAGCTTTCTTT
CDR3: CASSPQGRGGHLTEAFF

V: TRBV11-2
D: TRBD1
size: NA
J: TRBJ1-2
DNA: TGTGCCAGCAGCTTCGGGACAGGGGGCGAATCTAGGTTGGGCTACACCTTC
CDR3: CASSFGTGGESRLGYTF